Reported below is one TCR beta chain. The CDR3 is 15 amino acids. V lost 7 bases to trimming and J lost 2 bases; unmatched junction nucleotides: 5. The V gene's germline CDR1 is SGHTA and CDR2 FQGTGA. Repertoires were generated with immunoSEQ multiplex PCR, while TCRdb's copy carries only in-frame clones and drops some. This sample has some 330,000 clones; roughly four fifths occur once, and the top ten carry approximately 5.4%. The record originates from a study of blood T cell repertoires in COVID-19. The receptor's source is a woman aged 45 to 65 who had recovered from COVID-19. Source material: PBMCs or T cells enriched from blood (not recorded which). This chain joins TRBV7-3 and TRBJ2-6, with 7 bases that match TRBD2. CDR3 amino acids: CASTIGGTGANVLTF. The DNA for the CDR3 is TGTGCCAGCACCATCGGGGGGACTGGGGCCAACGTCCTGACTTTC.